The 31 T cell receptor beta chains below all came from one sample that was sequenced in a study of blood T cell repertoires in COVID-19. Only in-frame clones appear in the TCRdb table, and some are missing; sequencing was by immunoSEQ multiplex PCR. The sample shows hundreds of thousands of clones, 88% of them seen only once. Sequencing used peripheral blood. Source of these receptors: a woman in her twenties or thirties with COVID-19, enrolled during active disease.

The chain employs TRBV5-1 and TRBJ2-5; TRBD2 might be the D (5 bases). Trimming took 1 base from V and 2 from J, leaving 6 bases between them. CDR1 is SGHRS, CDR2 YFSETQ, per germline. This CDR3 comprises 13 residues. CDR3 protein: CASSLWTQETQYF. As DNA, the CDR3 is TGCGCCAGCAGCTTGTGGACTCAAGAGACCCAGTACTTC.

The V call is TRBV9, the J call TRBJ2-2; perhaps TRBD1 as D (6 bases). This CDR3 spans 14 amino acids. Germline V lookup: CDR1 SGDLS, CDR2 YYNGEE. The germline V and J ends were trimmed by 5 bases and 4 bases, with 12 bases remaining between them. CDR3 bases: TGTGCCAGCAGGCCAGGGGCCGGCACCGGGGAGCTGTTTTTT. Its protein product is CASRPGAGTGELFF.

This rearrangement joins TRBV6-6 to TRBJ2-1; 7 nucleotides line up with TRBD1. The CDR3 is 13 residues long. CDR1 is MNHNY, CDR2 SVGAGI, per germline (reference sequence). The V gene end was trimmed by 4 bases and the J gene end by 9 bases; junction bases not matched to a gene: 6. The CDR3 reads CASSSDREGEQFF. The CDR3 nucleotides are TGTGCCAGCAGTTCTGACAGGGAAGGTGAGCAGTTCTTC.

This clone has more than one count but fewer than ten. This same CDR3 is encoded by further DNA sequences in the sample. The V and J genes are TRBV5-1 and TRBJ2-6; TRBD1 matches 7 bases. The ends lost 0 bases at V and 2 bases at J; junction bases unmatched: 2. The CDR3 runs to 16 residues. From germline, CDR1 is SGHRS and CDR2 YFSETQ. This CDR3 reads CASSLGQGPGANVLTF. The CDR3 nucleotides are TGCGCCAGCAGCTTGGGACAGGGCCCTGGGGCCAACGTCCTGACTTTC.

The V gene is TRBV30, the J gene TRBJ2-2, with 7 bases matching TRBD2. Germline V gene lookup returns CDR1 GTSNPN and CDR2 SVGIG (reference sequence). V was clipped by 8 bases and J by 5 bases; unmatched bases: 11. The CDR3 consists of 14 residues. CDR3 bases: TGTGCCCACGATCGAGCGGGGAGGACCGGGGAGCTGTTTTTT. It codes for CAHDRAGRTGELFF.

The V gene is TRBV7-8, the J gene TRBJ1-2; 10 bases are shared with TRBD1. CDR3 length equals 16 residues. The trim removed 6 bases at V and 6 bases at J, leaving 13 bases unmatched. Germline-derived CDR1 and CDR2 are SGHVS and FQNEAQ. The CDR3 here is CASRPGQGGVVHGYTF. CDR3 DNA: TGTGCCAGCAGACCCGGACAGGGGGGAGTTGTGCATGGCTACACCTTC. The whole variable domain, remainder taken from reference TRBV7-8 and TRBJ1-2, is GAGVSQSPRYKVAKRGQDVALRCDPISGHVSLFWYQQALGQGPEFLTYFQNEAQLDKSGLPSDRFFAERPEGSVSTLKIQRTQQEDSAVYLCASRPGQGGVVHGYTFGSGTRLTVV.

This chain uses TRBV7-2 with TRBJ1-5; perhaps TRBD1 as D (5 bases). Trimming left V 1 base short and J 6 bases short, with 13 bases between. The germline gives CDR1 SGHTA, CDR2 FQGNSA. CDR3 length equals 15 residues. The chain's CDR3 is CASSLGRRGSQPQHF. The CDR3 region has the DNA TGTGCCAGCAGCTTAGGACGGAGGGGCAGTCAGCCCCAGCATTTT.

This chain joins TRBV9 and TRBJ2-7; 13 bases are shared with TRBD2. Per the germline V gene, CDR1 is SGDLS and CDR2 is YYNGEE. The CDR3 is 16 amino acids. V trimming: 0 bases; J trimming: 2 bases; junction bases outside the gene matches: 2. CDR3 nucleotides: TGTGCCAGCAGCGTAGGGACTAGCGGGAGTGCCTACGAGCAGTACTTC. It encodes CASSVGTSGSAYEQYF.

The chain employs TRBV12-3 or TRBV12-4 and TRBJ2-7; 7 nucleotides match TRBD1. V dropped 6 bases and J dropped 1; count of bases not matched to a gene: 3. The CDR3 runs 13 residues. The CDR3 sequence: CASRQTGSYEQYF. For the CDR3, the DNA is TGTGCCAGCAGACAGACAGGGTCCTACGAGCAGTACTTC.

The gene calls are TRBV20-1 and TRBJ1-2; D is undetermined. V was trimmed by 7 bases and J by 8 bases, leaving 5 bases between them. The CDR3 covers 8 residues. CDR1 DFQATT and CDR2 SNEGSKA come from the germline V gene (reference sequence). In DNA form, the CDR3 reads TGCAGTGTGAGAGGCTACACCTTC. The encoded protein is CSVRGYTF.

V usage is TRBV5-4 and J usage is TRBJ2-5; D remains unclear. CDR1 is SGHNT and CDR2 is YYREEE in the germline V gene (reference sequence). The CDR3 has 15 amino acids. V was clipped by 3 bases and J by 2 bases, with 14 bases between them. CDR3 residues: CASSSQQNTQETQYF. Here the CDR3 DNA reads TGTGCCAGCAGCTCTCAACAGAACACACAAGAGACCCAGTACTTC.

The chain has TRBV6-5 and TRBJ1-2; weak D call: TRBD1 (5 bases). The germline V and J ends were trimmed by 6 bases and 8 bases, with 16 bases remaining between them. Germline V gene sequence: CDR1 MNHEY, CDR2 SVGAGI. The CDR3 has 13 residues. The CDR3 region has the DNA TGTGCCAGCAGGCTCTCTCAGGGCTACGGCTACACCTTC. Translated, it gives CASRLSQGYGYTF.

The chain links TRBV19 to TRBJ2-1; no definite D call. Germline values: CDR1 LNHDA, CDR2 SQIVND (reference sequence). This CDR3 comprises 13 residues. Trimming removed 9 bases at V and 0 bases at J, with 9 bases between. CDR3 nucleotides: TGTGCCAGCAAGCTTAGCTCCTACAATGAGCAGTTCTTC. Residues: CASKLSSYNEQFF.

The chain combines TRBV5-4 with TRBJ1-2; no firm D call. This CDR3 is 15 amino acids long. CDR1 SGHNT and CDR2 YYREEE come from the germline V gene (reference sequence). V was pared by 4 bases and J by 0 bases, with 13 bases between. CDR3 sequence reads: CASSLRHTTNYGYTF. CDR3 bases: TGTGCCAGCAGCCTTAGACACACCACTAACTATGGCTACACCTTC.

V is TRBV2 and J is TRBJ1-5; 7 nucleotides align to TRBD1. The V segment lost 4 bases and the J segment 7 bases; nucleotides outside the gene matches: 13. This CDR3 comprises 16 residues. Per the germline V gene, CDR1 is SNHLY and CDR2 is FYNNEI. The CDR3 DNA reads as TGTGCCAGCAGTGCTACTAGACAGGGTGCAAGGCAGCCCCAGCATTTT. Its protein is CASSATRQGARQPQHF.

The gene calls are TRBV9 and TRBJ2-5; weak D call: TRBD1 (5 bases). CDR1 SGDLS and CDR2 YYNGEE come from the germline V gene. The CDR3 contains 13 residues. V was pared by 0 bases and J by 5 bases, with 8 bases between. CDR3 sequence: CASSVEGMETQYF. The CDR3 DNA follows: TGTGCCAGCAGCGTAGAGGGGATGGAGACCCAGTACTTC.

This chain uses TRBV7-2 with TRBJ1-2; tentatively, D is TRBD1 (5 bases). Deletions cut 3 bases from V and 4 bases from J, with 9 bases between. CDR1 is SGHTA, CDR2 FQGNSA, per germline. The CDR3 covers 13 residues. The DNA of the CDR3 is TGTGCCAGCAGCTTTGACAGTCTCTATGGCTACACCTTC. Its translation: CASSFDSLYGYTF.

The gene calls are TRBV10-1 and TRBJ2-7, with 8 nucleotides matching TRBD1. CDR1 is WNHNN, CDR2 SYGVQD, per germline (reference sequence). This CDR3 region has 16 residues. V dropped 0 bases and J dropped 4; count of bases not matched to a gene: 8. For the CDR3, the DNA is TGCGCCAGCAGTGAGTCCGGGACAGGACGAGGTTACGAGCAGTACTTC. Encoded protein: CASSESGTGRGYEQYF.

The chain carries TRBV2 and TRBJ1-2; perhaps TRBD1 as D (6 bases). Germline CDR1 SNHLY, CDR2 FYNNEI. Trimming took off 4 bases at V and 2 bases at J, with 17 bases between the two ends. CDR3 length: 16 amino acids. Written as DNA, the CDR3 is TGTGCCAGCAGTGCAACAGGGCCCCGAGGGAACTATGGCTACACCTTC. Its translation: CASSATGPRGNYGYTF.

This chain joins TRBV30 and TRBJ2-5; D unresolved. The CDR3 sequence is 11 residues long. Germline V gene data show CDR1 as GTSNPN and CDR2 as SVGIG (reference sequence). V was trimmed by 8 bases and J by 5 bases, leaving 12 bases between them. In DNA form, the CDR3 reads TGTGCCACCCTGCTCGGGGAGACCCAGTACTTC. It encodes CATLLGETQYF. Full variable domain (remainder filled in from reference TRBV30 and TRBJ2-5): SQTIHQWPATLVQPVGSPLSLECTVEGTSNPNLYWYRQAAGRGLQLLFYSVGIGQISSEVPQNLSASRPQDRQFILSSKKLLLSDSGFYLCATLLGETQYFGPGTRLLVL.

This rearrangement joins TRBV6-5 to TRBJ2-7, with 8 bases identical to TRBD1. Germline loops: CDR1 MNHEY, CDR2 SVGAGI. The ends lost 9 bases at V and 6 bases at J; junction bases unmatched: 7. This CDR3 has 12 amino acids. The CDR3 reads CASTTGVAEQYF. The DNA of the CDR3 is TGTGCCAGTACGACAGGGGTTGCCGAGCAGTACTTC.

The J gene is TRBJ1-2, the V gene TRBV5-4; D call uncertain. This CDR3 has 15 residues. Germline V gene data show CDR1 as SGHNT and CDR2 as YYREEE (reference sequence). Trimming stripped 5 bases from V and 4 bases from J, with 18 bases between. The CDR3 DNA follows: TGTGCCAGCAGTCAAGGGAGTCTGGGAGGCTATGGCTACACCTTC. Translating gives CASSQGSLGGYGYTF.

V usage is TRBV30 and J usage is TRBJ1-1, with D hard to call. The germline CDR1 and CDR2 sequences are GTSNPN and SVGIG (reference sequence). V was pared by 2 bases and J by 0 bases, with 7 bases between. The CDR3 loop spans 13 amino acids. CDR3 sequence: CAWSRSLNTEAFF. As DNA, the CDR3 is TGTGCCTGGAGTCGCAGTCTGAACACTGAAGCTTTCTTT.

The chain recombines TRBV19 with TRBJ2-1, with D possibly TRBD2 on 5 matching bases. CDR1 LNHDA and CDR2 SQIVND come from the germline V gene (reference sequence). V was pared by 1 base and J by 7 bases, with 14 bases between. The CDR3 has 15 amino acids. As DNA, the CDR3 is TGTGCCAGTAGTATAGGTTGGGAGCTGTGGAATGAGCAGTTCTTC. Its translation is CASSIGWELWNEQFF. The full variable domain, with the rest looked up from reference TRBV19 and TRBJ2-1, is DGGITQSPKYLFRKEGQNVTLSCEQNLNHDAMYWYRQDPGQGLRLIYYSQIVNDFQKGDIAEGYSVSREKKESFPLTVTSAQKNPTAFYLCASSIGWELWNEQFFGPGTRLTVL.

The chain uses TRBV19 and TRBJ2-2; 8 nucleotides agree with TRBD2. Trimming at V came to 3 bases and at J to 2 bases, leaving 5 bases not matched to a gene. The CDR3 sequence is 16 residues long. Germline values: CDR1 LNHDA, CDR2 SQIVND (reference sequence). The chain's CDR3 is CASSIPSGSNTGELFF. The CDR3 DNA reads TGTGCCAGTAGTATCCCCAGCGGGAGTAACACCGGGGAGCTGTTTTTT.

Written as DNA, the CDR3 is TGCGCCAGCAGCCAAGGCGAGGTGGTGTGGACTGAAGCTTTCTTT. Protein sequence: CASSQGEVVWTEAFF. This chain joins TRBV4-3 and TRBJ1-1; D gene unclear. Germline-derived CDR1 and CDR2 are LGHNA and YSLEER. V was shortened by 1 base and J by 5 bases, with 14 bases between the two germline ends. This CDR3 spans 15 amino acids.

V is TRBV24-1 and J is TRBJ2-7, with 7 bases lining up with TRBD1. V trimming: 7 bases; J trimming: 3 bases; junction bases outside the gene matches: 8. The CDR3 extends over 14 amino acids. Germline CDR1 and CDR2: KGHDR and SFDVKD. The CDR3 DNA sequence: TGTGCCACCAGCGCAGGACAGGACATCTACGAGCAGTACTTC. It is translated as CATSAGQDIYEQYF.

The chain uses TRBV10-3 and TRBJ2-3, with TRBD2 matching over 7 bases. The germline CDR1 and CDR2 sequences are ENHRY and SYGVKD. V dropped 8 bases and J dropped 0; count of bases not matched to a gene: 5. CDR3 length: 14 amino acids. CDR3 DNA: TGTGCCATCGAGGGCGGGGGAAGCACAGATACGCAGTATTTT. It specifies CAIEGGGSTDTQYF.

The chain joins TRBV11-2 to TRBJ2-7, with D maybe TRBD2 (5 bases). Germline CDR1 is SGHAT and CDR2 is FQNNGV. V shed 5 bases and J shed 3 bases, with 17 bases lying between them. This CDR3 has 15 residues. The DNA for the CDR3 is TGTGCCAGCAGCCCAGTAGCGACGGTACACTACGAGCAGTACTTC. It yields the protein CASSPVATVHYEQYF.

This clone has only a few counts. The rearrangement links TRBV5-4 to TRBJ2-7; D ambiguous. Germline assignment: CDR1 SGHNT and CDR2 YYREEE (reference sequence). Trimming left V 3 bases short and J 5 bases short, with 12 bases between. The CDR3 length is 13 residues. CDR3 region: CASSSNSYNEQYF. CDR3 nucleotide sequence: TGTGCCAGCAGCTCGAATAGTTATAACGAGCAGTACTTC.

CDR3 DNA sequence: TGTGCCACCACACGGGGTCTAGCGGGAGGCCCTAGCACAGATACGCAGTATTTT. Its translation is CATTRGLAGGPSTDTQYF. The rearrangement links TRBV2 to TRBJ2-3; 11 positions match TRBD2. J lost 0 bases, V lost 10 bases, and 15 bases had no gene match. Germline-derived CDR1 and CDR2 are SNHLY and FYNNEI. This CDR3 region has 18 residues.